The rows below give T cell receptor beta chains drawn from one sample of a study of blood T cell repertoires in COVID-19. Clones were sequenced by immunoSEQ multiplex PCR, and TCRdb holds only the in-frame ones, with some missing. The sample shows under 300,000 clones, 85% to 90% of them seen only once. The specimen sequenced was PBMCs or T cells enriched from blood (not recorded which). Receptors originate from a man younger than 35 who had recovered from COVID-19. The conserved cysteine and the conserved F or W are not part of the CDR3 here. Each record gives: D gene, V gene, CDR3 protein. D genes are given only for firm matches.

d_call: .
v_call: TRBV5-6
cdr3_aa: ASSLERNQPQH

d_call: TRBD1
v_call: TRBV5-4
cdr3_aa: ASSKIGQGHGYT

d_call: .
v_call: TRBV5-1
cdr3_aa: ASSFAQGSEQF

d_call: .
v_call: TRBV11-2
cdr3_aa: ASSRGSSSYEQY

d_call: .
v_call: TRBV18
cdr3_aa: AGAAGHQETQY

d_call: .
v_call: TRBV27
cdr3_aa: ASSFGQNNEQF

d_call: .
v_call: TRBV30
cdr3_aa: AWTTGLPLH

d_call: TRBD1
v_call: TRBV5-1
cdr3_aa: ASSFWTGGSNSPLH

d_call: .
v_call: TRBV4-2
cdr3_aa: ASSQEWTDSNQPQH

d_call: TRBD2
v_call: TRBV4-1
cdr3_aa: ASSQEASGIGEQF

d_call: .
v_call: TRBV6-5
cdr3_aa: ASSYSHGRGVYEQY

d_call: .
v_call: TRBV3-1/TRBV3-2
cdr3_aa: ASSREVLPNTEAF

d_call: .
v_call: TRBV27
cdr3_aa: ASSLYSPHGHSPLH

d_call: .
v_call: TRBV11-3
cdr3_aa: ASSSTRSYYEQY

d_call: .
v_call: TRBV28
cdr3_aa: ASSLWLLNEQF

d_call: .
v_call: TRBV11-2
cdr3_aa: ASSLVGRRSYGYT

d_call: .
v_call: TRBV9
cdr3_aa: ASRTGGTGELF

d_call: .
v_call: TRBV27
cdr3_aa: ASSFIRTNEQF

d_call: TRBD2
v_call: TRBV5-1
cdr3_aa: ASSTSSGRTNTGELF

d_call: .
v_call: TRBV18
cdr3_aa: ASSPGMSNQPQH

d_call: TRBD2
v_call: TRBV5-4
cdr3_aa: ASSLGLADSYEQY

d_call: TRBD1
v_call: TRBV5-1
cdr3_aa: ASSGQGNTEAF

d_call: TRBD1
v_call: TRBV6-1
cdr3_aa: ASSVGTVNTEAF

d_call: TRBD1
v_call: TRBV7-8
cdr3_aa: ASSWRTGDLVEGYT

d_call: .
v_call: TRBV3-1/TRBV3-2
cdr3_aa: ASSQDRPLALSPDTQY

d_call: .
v_call: TRBV5-1
cdr3_aa: ASSSSGFTMNTEAF

d_call: TRBD2
v_call: TRBV30
cdr3_aa: AWSPPGLAGVGV

d_call: .
v_call: TRBV6-5
cdr3_aa: ASIGGNSGNTIY

d_call: TRBD2
v_call: TRBV4-1
cdr3_aa: ASSRQKGFSGYQETQY

d_call: .
v_call: TRBV5-4
cdr3_aa: ASSAQAGHPNTEAF

d_call: .
v_call: TRBV5-5
cdr3_aa: ASSLIFEPTEVQNTEAF

d_call: .
v_call: TRBV3-1/TRBV3-2
cdr3_aa: ASSQGHPFGNQPQH

d_call: .
v_call: TRBV15
cdr3_aa: ATSREWSGPGNTIY

d_call: .
v_call: TRBV29-1
cdr3_aa: SAYRGGEQF

d_call: .
v_call: TRBV7-3
cdr3_aa: ASSHSGNTGELF

d_call: TRBD2
v_call: TRBV3-1/TRBV3-2
cdr3_aa: ASSPTSGGLGDTQY

d_call: .
v_call: TRBV6-5
cdr3_aa: ASSRGQINYGYT

d_call: TRBD1
v_call: TRBV6-5
cdr3_aa: AIRQGTSYEQY